This is a list of T cell receptor beta chains from one sample in a study of blood T cell repertoires in COVID-19. Sequencing used immunoSEQ multiplex PCR; TCRdb keeps in-frame clones, though not all of them. The sample comprises around 250,000 clones, about 87% of which are singletons, and 5.5% to 7.5% rests with the top ten. Sample: peripheral blood. The receptors were sampled from a woman between 65 and 79 years old with active or convalescent COVID-19. Each CDR3 is given with its conserved first and last residue. The order of the fields is J gene, V gene, CDR3 protein.

>TRBJ2-7|TRBV5-6
CASGAGTGGYEQYF
>TRBJ1-3|TRBV9
CASSPGTAGNTIYF
>TRBJ2-7|TRBV7-7
CASSSDRGGEQYF
>TRBJ2-7|TRBV6-5
CASSSNRGGARYEQYF
>TRBJ2-3|TRBV10-1
CASSLEPDTQYF
>TRBJ1-1|TRBV5-1
CASRVGHPNTEAFF
>TRBJ2-7|TRBV4-3
CASSQDAGVYEQYF
>TRBJ1-2|TRBV5-8
CASSLLLDSLSNYGYTF
>TRBJ1-3|TRBV19
CASITPGHRASGNTIYF
>TRBJ1-1|TRBV24-1
CATMGGPNTEAFF
>TRBJ1-1|TRBV11-2
CASSFGTNTEAFF
>TRBJ1-4|TRBV5-1
CASTESGTGDEKLFF
>TRBJ2-6|TRBV7-9
CASSLLRQGNVLTF
>TRBJ1-3|TRBV2
CASSVHGSSGNTIYF
>TRBJ1-5|TRBV4-3
CASSQEVDSNQPQHF
>TRBJ1-5|TRBV7-9
CASSPARGRQGNQPQHF
>TRBJ1-4|TRBV15
CATSRGDKEGMEKLFF
>TRBJ2-5|TRBV7-3
CASSLRERETQYF
>TRBJ1-5|TRBV18
CASTPRGSNQPQHF
>TRBJ1-1|TRBV10-2
CASTRTGITEAFF
>TRBJ2-7|TRBV14
CASSHRGQGSAYEQYF
>TRBJ2-5|TRBV6-5
CASSYTTVGETQYF
>TRBJ1-1|TRBV18
CASSPGGGRMNTEAFF
>TRBJ2-7|TRBV6-5
CASRASRGPYEQYF
>TRBJ1-6|TRBV5-4
CASSPGIQRAGISPLHF
>TRBJ1-6|TRBV24-1
CATSDRGPANSPLHF
>TRBJ2-1|TRBV19
CASKISGLEDNEQFF
>TRBJ2-5|TRBV5-1
CASSLAPSGGAETQYF
>TRBJ1-6|TRBV18
CASSPLGQVNSPLHF
>TRBJ2-7|TRBV6-5
CASTRDISYEQYF
>TRBJ1-6|TRBV4-3
CASSQILRPDSPLHF
>TRBJ2-1|TRBV11-2
CASSLTRKGNEQFF
>TRBJ2-3|TRBV11-3
CASSLGGGGSDTQYF
>TRBJ2-3|TRBV14
CASSQERRGWQYF
>TRBJ1-2|TRBV9
CASSVLPTVHGYTF
>TRBJ1-2|TRBV27
CASSFSGTGDRGGYTF
>TRBJ1-6|TRBV9
CASSHTTGGNSPLHF
>TRBJ1-2|TRBV10-3
CATLYGTGDGYTF
>TRBJ1-4|TRBV12-3/TRBV12-4
CASSLTGGEKLFF
>TRBJ1-1|TRBV24-1
CATSDSNRGPGTEAFF
>TRBJ2-7|TRBV7-2
CASSPRTGGTYEQYF
>TRBJ1-4|TRBV3-1/TRBV3-2
CASSQDWGGNEKLFF
>TRBJ2-1|TRBV12-5
CASRGNNEQFF
>TRBJ1-2|TRBV19
CASSIGQGYGYTF
>TRBJ1-1|TRBV18
CASSSMNTEAFF
>TRBJ2-2|TRBV12-5
CASGLRQGAFGELFF
>TRBJ1-1|TRBV18
CASSPMAGGRDTEAFF
>TRBJ1-4|TRBV5-1
CASTNEWATGDEKLFF
>TRBJ2-7|TRBV27
CASSGRLDRIYEQYF
>TRBJ1-2|TRBV10-3
CAISDNRDGYGYTF
>TRBJ1-5|TRBV7-6
CASSLGTGRGNQPQHF
>TRBJ1-1|TRBV10-1
CASSESQGQPNTEAFF
>TRBJ2-2|TRBV5-1
CASSPLDRGAAGELFF
>TRBJ1-2|TRBV19
CASSRTGPRGESYTF
>TRBJ2-3|TRBV7-9
CASTLDRGRTDTQYF
>TRBJ2-7|TRBV25-1
CASSKQGTYEQYF
>TRBJ2-1|TRBV5-1
CASRPLAGSYNEQFF
>TRBJ1-2|TRBV6-2/TRBV6-3
CASSLLNTGQLYGYTF
>TRBJ1-2|TRBV9
CASSPQAGDYGYTF
>TRBJ1-2|TRBV25-1
CASSVGEGYTF